The text below deals with one TCR beta chain. TCRdb analysed the 5' RACE reads with MiXCR anew, one entry per CDR3 protein. The sample consists of around 330,000 distinct CDR3 sequences, 3% to 4.5% of them appearing once. This record comes from a study of T cells after yellow fever vaccination. The CDR3 has 18 residues. CDR1 is SGHTA, CDR2 FQGNSA, per germline. The ends were cut back, 5 bases at V and 6 bases at J, with 26 bases in the middle. The sequence was collected from a man between 18 and 35 years old who received the YFV17D yellow fever vaccine. The specimen was PBMCs, collected on the day of the yellow fever booster vaccination. J is TRBJ1-5 and V is TRBV7-2; unclear D gene. The CDR3: CASSPEGGRGKLVQPQHF. Here the CDR3 DNA reads TGTGCCAGCAGCCCCGAGGGAGGGCGGGGAAAGTTAGTTCAGCCCCAGCATTTT.